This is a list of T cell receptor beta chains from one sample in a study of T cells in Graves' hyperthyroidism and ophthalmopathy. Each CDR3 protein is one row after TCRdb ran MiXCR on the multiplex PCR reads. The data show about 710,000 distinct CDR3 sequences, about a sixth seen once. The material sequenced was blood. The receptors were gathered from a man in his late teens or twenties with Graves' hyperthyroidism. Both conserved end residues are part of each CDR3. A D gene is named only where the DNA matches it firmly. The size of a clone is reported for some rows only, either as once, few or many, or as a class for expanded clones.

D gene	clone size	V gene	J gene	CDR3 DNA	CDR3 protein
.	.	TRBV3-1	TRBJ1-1	TGTGCCAGCAGCCCTATGGGGAGGGCGATGAACACTGAAGCTTTCTTT	CASSPMGRAMNTEAFF
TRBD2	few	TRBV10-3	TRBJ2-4	TGTGCCATCAGTGAGACCTATAGCGGGACCAAAAACATTCAGTACTTC	CAISETYSGTKNIQYF
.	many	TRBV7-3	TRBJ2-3	TGTGCCAGCAGCTTGGGCTTCACAGATACGCAGTATTTT	CASSLGFTDTQYF
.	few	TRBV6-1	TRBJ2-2	TGTGCCAGCAGTGAAGTTGGGCGGAGCACCGGGGAGCTGTTTTTT	CASSEVGRSTGELFF
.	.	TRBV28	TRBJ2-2	TGTGCCAGCAGTTCGGGGACTGAGAACACCGGGGAGCTGTTTTTT	CASSSGTENTGELFF
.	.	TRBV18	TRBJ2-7	TGTGCCAGCTCACCACAAAGCGCCGGGAGCGGGCAGTACTTC	CASSPQSAGSGQYF
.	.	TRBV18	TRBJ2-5	TGTGCCAGCTCACCCGTAGAAGGGGAGACCCAGTACTTC	CASSPVEGETQYF
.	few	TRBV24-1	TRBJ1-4	TGTGCCACCGCAGAAGATGAAAAACTGTTTTTT	CATAEDEKLFF
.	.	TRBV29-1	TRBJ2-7	TGCAGCGCCCAAATACAGAGCTCCTGCGAGCAGTACTTC	CSAQIQSSCEQYF
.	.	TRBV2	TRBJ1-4	TGTGCCAGCACCCCGGAAGTAGGAGGGGAAAAACTGTTTTTT	CASTPEVGGEKLFF
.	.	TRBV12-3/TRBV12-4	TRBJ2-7	TGTGCCAGCAGAGACAGTGCGGTCCCCTACGAGCAGTACTTC	CASRDSAVPYEQYF
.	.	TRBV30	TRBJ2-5	TGTGCCTGGAGTGTAGGGACGGGGAGAGGGACCCAGTACTTC	CAWSVGTGRGTQYF
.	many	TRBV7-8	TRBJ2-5	TGTGCCAGCAGCTTAACCCTGTGGGAGACCCAGTACTTC	CASSLTLWETQYF
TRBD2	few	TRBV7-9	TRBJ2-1	TGTGCCAGCAGTCCTCTAGCGGGAGCAATTCTCGATGAGCAGTTCTTC	CASSPLAGAILDEQFF
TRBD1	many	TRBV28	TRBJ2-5	TGTGCCAGCAGCAACCGGGACAGGGGATTAGGGACCCAGTACTTC	CASSNRDRGLGTQYF
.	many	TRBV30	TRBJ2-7	TGTGCCTGGAGCCTAGTTAAGCGTAGAGAGCAGTACTTC	CAWSLVKRREQYF
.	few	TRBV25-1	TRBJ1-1	TGTGCCAGCAGTCCTGTTCGGGGCGGGAACACTGAAGCTTTCTTT	CASSPVRGGNTEAFF
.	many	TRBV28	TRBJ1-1	TGTGCCAGCAGTTTTGCGGGACTCCTAGGATTGGCCACTGAAGCTTTCTTT	CASSFAGLLGLATEAFF
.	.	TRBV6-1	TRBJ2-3	TGTGCCAGCTACTGGAGGGGCTCAGATACGCAGTATTTT	CASYWRGSDTQYF
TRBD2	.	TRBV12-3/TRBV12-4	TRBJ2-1	TGTGCCAGCAGTGGGACTAGCGGGCCCACCGATGAGCAGTTCTTC	CASSGTSGPTDEQFF
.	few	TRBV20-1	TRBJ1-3	TGCAGTGCTAGAGATCCCGGGATGCCCGTGGACACCATATATTTT	CSARDPGMPVDTIYF
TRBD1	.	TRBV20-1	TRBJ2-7	TGCAGTGCCCCAAGCCGGGACAGATCCTACGAGCAGTACTTC	CSAPSRDRSYEQYF